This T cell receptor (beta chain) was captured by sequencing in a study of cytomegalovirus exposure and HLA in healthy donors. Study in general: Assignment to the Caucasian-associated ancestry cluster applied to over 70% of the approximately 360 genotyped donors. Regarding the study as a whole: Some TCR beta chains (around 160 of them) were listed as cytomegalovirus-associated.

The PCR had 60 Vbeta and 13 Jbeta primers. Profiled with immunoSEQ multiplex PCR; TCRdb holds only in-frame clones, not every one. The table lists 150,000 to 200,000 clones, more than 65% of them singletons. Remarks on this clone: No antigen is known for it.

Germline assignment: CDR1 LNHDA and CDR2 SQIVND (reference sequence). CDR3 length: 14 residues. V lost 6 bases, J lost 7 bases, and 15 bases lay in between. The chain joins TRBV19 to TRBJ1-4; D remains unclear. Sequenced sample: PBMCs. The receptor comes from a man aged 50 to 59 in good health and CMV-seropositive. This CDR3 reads CASSLTQLGEKLFF. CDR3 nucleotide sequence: TGTGCCAGTAGCCTGACCCAACTAGGTGAAAAACTGTTTTTT. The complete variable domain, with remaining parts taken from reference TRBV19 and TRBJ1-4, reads DGGITQSPKYLFRKEGQNVTLSCEQNLNHDAMYWYRQDPGQGLRLIYYSQIVNDFQKGDIAEGYSVSREKKESFPLTVTSAQKNPTAFYLCASSLTQLGEKLFFGSGTQLSVL.